One and the same sample provided the 4 T cell receptor beta chains below, sequenced in a study of vaccination and CD4 T cells after COVID-19 (dated 2022 in TCRdb). The time point label for this specimen denotes: late sampling 161 to 241 days after vaccination in three convalescent patients. Library creation used PCR. Sequenced using an Illumina iSeq 100. Through fastp at Q25 and MiXCR, TCRdb rebuilt clones from the public reads, retaining in-frame beta chains. Each record represents a unique CDR3 protein, reported with the most common genes and DNA among its rows. For this sample the table gives around 30,000 distinct CDR3 sequences, of which 50% were detected only once. The ten largest clones represent approximately 6.1% of the sample. The sequences come from CD4+ T cells from blood, collected about 7 months after SARS-CoV-2 vaccination. The receptors were gathered from a human donor who had recovered from COVID-19.

A few counts support this clonotype. The CDR3 loop is CSARGASSSGLAVLLADTQYF. CDR3 DNA sequence: TGCAGTGCTAGAGGAGCCTCCTCCTCAGGACTAGCGGTCCTGCTGGCCGATACGCAGTATTTT. This chain uses TRBV20-1 with TRBJ2-3, with 10 nucleotides matching TRBD2. V lost 1 base to trimming and J lost 6 bases; unmatched junction nucleotides: 25. Looked up from germline, CDR1 is DFQATT and CDR2 is SNEGSKA (reference sequence). The CDR3 sequence is 21 residues long.

V gene TRBV6-1 combines with J gene TRBJ1-5; D is unresolved. CDR3 size: 14 residues. Germline V lookup: CDR1 MNHNS, CDR2 SASEGT. V lost 6 bases and J lost 5, with 14 bases in between. The DNA for the CDR3 is TGTGCCAGCAGAGAGGGATCCTCTCATCAGCCCCAGCATTTT. Its translation is CASREGSSHQPQHF.

The chain has TRBV2 and TRBJ1-5; 10 bases are shared with TRBD1. This CDR3 comprises 14 residues. Germline loops: CDR1 SNHLY, CDR2 FYNNEI. The junction had 3 bases not matched to a gene; V was cut back by 6 bases and J by 4 bases. The CDR3 bases are TGTGCCAGCAGCCGACAGGGGGCGAATCAGCCCCAGCATTTT. Encoded protein: CASSRQGANQPQHF.

This chain connects TRBV6-1 to TRBJ1-1, with a possible D match to TRBD1 (5 bases). Germline V lookup: CDR1 MNHNS, CDR2 SASEGT. V lost 3 bases and J 4 bases, leaving 15 bases between the germline ends. This CDR3 is 15 amino acids long. CDR3 protein: CASSDTGLGGTEAFF. The CDR3, as DNA: TGTGCCAGCAGTGATACAGGACTGGGCGGCACTGAAGCTTTCTTT.